The present entry profiles one T cell receptor (beta chain) with its context. Then a second PCR, running roughly 7 to 12 cycles, was carried out with a sample-barcoded 5' primer and a J-beta primer mix. Via MiXCR, TCRdb re-called the 5' RACE reads, giving one row per CDR3 protein. The sample carries roughly 1,300,000 distinct CDR3 sequences, roughly 64% recorded once. This record comes from a study of blood T cells in healthy people across ages. This CDR3 comprises 13 residues. CDR1 is DFQATT and CDR2 is SNEGSKA in the germline V gene (reference sequence). Those donating, healthy Caucasian individuals from Russia, were aged roughly 6 to 100.

The chain has TRBV20-1 and TRBJ2-4, with a tentative D call TRBD2 (6 bases). The DNA end is a closer match to TRBJ2-7, so the J assignment may be wrong. Sequencing input: blood. This clonotype was sampled from a man between 18 and 35 years old in good health. Here the CDR3 reads CSARAAGNYEQYF. The CDR3 nucleotides are TGCAGTGCTAGGGCTGCGGGAAACTACGAGCAGTACTTC.